The subject of this entry is one T cell receptor (beta chain). This sample is drawn from a study of sequential checkpoint blockade in melanoma. About the research overall: Randomization was 1:1 between first-line nivolumab→ipilimumab and ipilimumab→nivolumab. TCRbeta immunosequencing was performed on DNA from 85 to 100 pretreatment melanoma tumor samples. Approximately 20 patients had tumor biopsies before treatment and at week 13.

Documented treatment: randomized to nivolumab then ipilimumab (arm A) or the reverse (arm B). Trimming removed 4 bases from V and 6 bases from J, with 9 bases in between. Germline lookup yields CDR1 LNHDA and CDR2 SQIVND (reference sequence). This CDR3 is 13 amino acids long. Produced via immunoSEQ multiplex PCR; TCRdb's table is partial and in-frame only. The repertoire includes 2,500 to 3,000 clones, around 21% of them detected once, and less than 25% sits in the top ten. Specimen: tumor tissue (inferred from file names), collected from a patient given nivolumab and ipilimumab in sequence. The TCR sequence derives from a human donor with melanoma. The rearrangement links TRBV19 to TRBJ2-2; D ambiguous. DNA of the CDR3: TGTGCCAGTAGTACCCGTGAAGCCGGGGAGCTGTTTTTT. This gives the protein CASSTREAGELFF.